A selection of T cell receptor beta chains follows, all from one sample in a study of Graves' ophthalmopathy and Graves' hyperthyroidism. MiXCR, run by TCRdb on the multiplex PCR reads, gives a single entry per CDR3 protein. The data contain around 1,200,000 distinct CDR3 sequences, 36% of them singletons. Input material: peripheral blood or thyroid tissue (not recorded which). The receptors were sampled from an adult man with Graves' hyperthyroidism. Each CDR3 is given with its conserved first and last residue. Each record gives: V gene, D gene, clone size, J gene, CDR3 protein, CDR3 DNA. A D gene is named only where the DNA matches it firmly. Size is stated for part of the rows, as once, few or many counts, or as a class when the clone is expanded.

>TRBV4-3|NA|NA|TRBJ2-7
CASSQGQCYEQYF
TGCGCCAGCAGCCAGGGACAATGCTACGAGCAGTACTTC
>TRBV5-1|NA|many|TRBJ2-2
CASSRATTPGELFF
TGCGCCAGCAGCCGGGCCACTACCCCCGGGGAGCTGTTTTTT
>TRBV2|NA|few|TRBJ2-3
CASSLGGSNTDTQYF
TGTGCCAGTTCTTTGGGTGGATCCAACACAGATACGCAGTATTTT
>TRBV4-3|TRBD1|many|TRBJ2-5
CASSLNQGGREETQYF
TGCGCCAGCAGCCTCAACCAAGGGGGCAGGGAAGAGACCCAGTACTTC
>TRBV5-1|TRBD1|NA|TRBJ1-3
CASSAGDRDSGNTIYF
TGCGCCAGCAGCGCCGGAGACAGGGACTCTGGAAACACCATATATTTT
>TRBV20-1|TRBD1|few|TRBJ1-1
CSAKDKTGSTEAFF
TGCAGTGCTAAAGATAAGACAGGGAGTACTGAAGCTTTCTTT
>TRBV2|NA|NA|TRBJ2-2
CAIGFSGELFF
TGTGCCATAGGGTTCTCCGGGGAGCTGTTTTTT
>TRBV5-1|TRBD1|few|TRBJ1-1
CASSYTGGRGTEAFF
TGCGCCAGCAGCTACACAGGGGGCCGGGGCACTGAAGCTTTCTTT
>TRBV29-1|TRBD1|NA|TRBJ1-2
CSVDQGAKNYGYTF
TGCAGCGTAGATCAGGGGGCGAAGAACTATGGCTACACCTTC
>TRBV28|NA|NA|TRBJ1-5
CASSLGGQKNQPQHF
TGTGCCAGCAGTTTAGGTGGACAGAAAAATCAGCCCCAGCATTTT
>TRBV10-3|NA|many|TRBJ2-7
CAISESRSSYEQYF
TGTGCCATCAGTGAGTCCCGTAGCTCCTACGAGCAGTACTTC
>TRBV10-3|NA|NA|TRBJ1-2
CASSYRDRDRGYGYTF
TGTGCCAGCAGTTACCGTGACCGGGACCGCGGCTATGGCTACACCTTC
>TRBV7-2|NA|NA|TRBJ1-1
CASSRDATGTLFAEAFF
TGTGCCAGCAGCCGCGATGCAACCGGGACCTTATTTGCTGAAGCTTTCTTT
>TRBV7-9|NA|NA|TRBJ2-2
CASSQDVAGGKVTGELFF
TGCGCCAGCAGCCAAGATGTCGCTGGCGGGAAGGTCACCGGGGAGCTGTTTTTT
>TRBV20-1|TRBD2|many|TRBJ2-7
CSATGLAVSSYEQYF
TGCAGTGCTACCGGACTAGCGGTAAGCTCCTACGAGCAGTACTTC
>TRBV20-1|NA|NA|TRBJ1-6
CSAWLVGNSPLHF
TGCAGTGCTTGGTTGGTCGGAAATTCACCCCTCCACTTT
>TRBV11-2|TRBD1|NA|TRBJ1-2
CASSSQTGDYGYTF
TGTGCCAGCAGCTCACAGACAGGGGACTATGGCTACACCTTC
>TRBV2|TRBD1|NA|TRBJ1-1
CASSARNRGLNTEAFF
TGTGCCAGCAGTGCTAGAAACAGGGGCCTGAACACTGAAGCTTTCTTT
>TRBV2|NA|NA|TRBJ2-5
CEYLGQMETQYF
TGTGAGTACTTGGGACAAATGGAGACCCAGTACTTC
>TRBV12-3/TRBV12-4|NA|many|TRBJ1-5
CASSLGLSQPQHF
TGTGCCAGCAGCCTAGGCCTGTCTCAGCCCCAGCATTTT
>TRBV6-5|TRBD1|few|TRBJ2-7
CASSYSKRTGYPYEQYF
TGTGCCAGCAGTTACTCGAAAAGGACAGGTTATCCCTACGAGCAGTACTTC
>TRBV10-3|NA|NA|TRBJ1-1
CAIRGTPNTEAFF
TGTGCCATCAGGGGGACACCGAACACTGAAGCTTTCTTT
>TRBV29-1|NA|NA|TRBJ1-1
CSVDGQLEAFF
TGCAGCGTTGATGGGCAGCTTGAAGCTTTCTTT
>TRBV20-1|NA|NA|TRBJ2-2
CSARVGNGELFF
TGCAGTGCGCGGGTCGGAAACGGGGAGCTGTTTTTT
>TRBV2|TRBD2|NA|TRBJ2-2
CASKQPGLAGEGELFF
TGTGCCAGCAAGCAGCCGGGACTAGCGGGAGAGGGGGAGCTGTTTTTT
>TRBV19|TRBD2|NA|TRBJ2-3
CATLGKLAGENTQYF
TGTGCCACCCTGGGGAAACTAGCGGGGGAAAATACGCAGTATTTT